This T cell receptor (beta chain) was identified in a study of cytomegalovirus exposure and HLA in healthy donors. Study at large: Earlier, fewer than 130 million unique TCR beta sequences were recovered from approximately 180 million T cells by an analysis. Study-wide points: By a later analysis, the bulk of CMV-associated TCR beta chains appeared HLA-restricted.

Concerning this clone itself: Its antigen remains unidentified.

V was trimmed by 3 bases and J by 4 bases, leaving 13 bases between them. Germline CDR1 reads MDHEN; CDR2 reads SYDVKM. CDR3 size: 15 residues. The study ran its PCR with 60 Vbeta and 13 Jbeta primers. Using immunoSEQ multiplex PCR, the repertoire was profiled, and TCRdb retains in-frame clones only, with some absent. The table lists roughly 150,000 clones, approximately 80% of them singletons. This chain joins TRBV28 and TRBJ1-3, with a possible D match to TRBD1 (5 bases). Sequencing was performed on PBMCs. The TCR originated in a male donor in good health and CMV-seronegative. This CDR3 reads CASSLGGESGNTIYF. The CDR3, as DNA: TGTGCCAGCAGTTTGGGGGGAGAGTCCGGAAACACCATATATTTT.